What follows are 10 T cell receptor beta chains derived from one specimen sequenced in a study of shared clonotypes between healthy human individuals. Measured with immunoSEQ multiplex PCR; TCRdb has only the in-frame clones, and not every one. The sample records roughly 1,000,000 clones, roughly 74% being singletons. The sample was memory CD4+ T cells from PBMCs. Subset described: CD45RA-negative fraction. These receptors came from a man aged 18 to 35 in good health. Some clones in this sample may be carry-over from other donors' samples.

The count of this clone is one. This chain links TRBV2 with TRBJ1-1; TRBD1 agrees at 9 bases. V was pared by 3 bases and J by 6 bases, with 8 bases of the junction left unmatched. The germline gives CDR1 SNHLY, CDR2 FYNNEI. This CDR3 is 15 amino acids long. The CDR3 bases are TGTGCCAGCAGTGAGGAGGGACAGGGAGTCGCTGAAGCTTTCTTT. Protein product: CASSEEGQGVAEAFF.

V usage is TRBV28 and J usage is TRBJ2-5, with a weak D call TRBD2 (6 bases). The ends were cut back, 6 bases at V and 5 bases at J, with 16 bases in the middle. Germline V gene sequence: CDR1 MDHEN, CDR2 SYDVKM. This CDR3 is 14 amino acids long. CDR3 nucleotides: TGTGCCAGCAGCCCCCCCCGTCGGGGGGAGACCCAGTACTTC. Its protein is CASSPPRRGETQYF.

In DNA form, the CDR3 reads TGTGCCAGCAGCTTCGACAGCGGGAGGGCAATTTACGAGCAGTACTTC. This sequence encodes CASSFDSGRAIYEQYF. The rearrangement uses TRBV7-2 and TRBJ2-7; 10 bases fit TRBD2. Germline V gene data show CDR1 as SGHTA and CDR2 as FQGNSA. V trimming: 3 bases; J trimming: 4 bases; junction bases outside the gene matches: 9. The length of the CDR3 is 16 residues.

The CDR3 here is CASSPTGPNYGYTF. The CDR3 DNA reads as TGTGCCAGCAGCCCGACAGGTCCTAACTATGGCTACACCTTC. The chain has TRBV6-1 and TRBJ1-2; D possibly corresponds to TRBD1 (6 bases). The CDR3 consists of 14 residues. Germline assignment: CDR1 MNHNS and CDR2 SASEGT. V dropped 6 bases and J dropped 0 bases, with 11 bases sitting between them.

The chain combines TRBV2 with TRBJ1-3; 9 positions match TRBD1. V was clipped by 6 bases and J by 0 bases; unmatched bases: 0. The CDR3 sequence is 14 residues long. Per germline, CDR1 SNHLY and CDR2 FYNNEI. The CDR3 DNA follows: TGTGCCAGCAGGACAGGGGGCTCTGGAAACACCATATATTTT. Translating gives CASRTGGSGNTIYF.

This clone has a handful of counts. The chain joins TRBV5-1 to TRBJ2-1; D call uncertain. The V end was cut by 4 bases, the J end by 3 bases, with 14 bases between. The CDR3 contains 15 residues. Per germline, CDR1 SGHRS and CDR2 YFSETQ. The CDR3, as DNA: TGCGCCAGCAGCCTCGGAAGGACGGGCTACAATGAGCAGTTCTTC. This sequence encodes CASSLGRTGYNEQFF.

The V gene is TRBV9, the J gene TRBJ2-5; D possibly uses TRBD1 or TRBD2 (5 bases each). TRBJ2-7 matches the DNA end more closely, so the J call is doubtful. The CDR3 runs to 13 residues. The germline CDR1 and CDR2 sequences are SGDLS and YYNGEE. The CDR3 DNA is TGTGCCAGCAGCGAAAGGGACCAGTACGAGCAGTACTTC. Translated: CASSERDQYEQYF.

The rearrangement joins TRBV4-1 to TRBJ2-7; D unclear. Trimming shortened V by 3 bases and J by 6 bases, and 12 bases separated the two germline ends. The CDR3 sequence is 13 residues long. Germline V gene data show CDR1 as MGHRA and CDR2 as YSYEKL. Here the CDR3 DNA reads TGCGCCAGCAGCCACGAAGGGCGAGGCGAGCAGTACTTC. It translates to CASSHEGRGEQYF.

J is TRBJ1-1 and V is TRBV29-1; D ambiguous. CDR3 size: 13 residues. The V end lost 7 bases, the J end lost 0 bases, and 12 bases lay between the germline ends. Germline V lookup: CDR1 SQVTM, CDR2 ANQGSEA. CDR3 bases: TGCAGCGCCCGCACCCAGATGAACACTGAAGCTTTCTTT. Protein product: CSARTQMNTEAFF.

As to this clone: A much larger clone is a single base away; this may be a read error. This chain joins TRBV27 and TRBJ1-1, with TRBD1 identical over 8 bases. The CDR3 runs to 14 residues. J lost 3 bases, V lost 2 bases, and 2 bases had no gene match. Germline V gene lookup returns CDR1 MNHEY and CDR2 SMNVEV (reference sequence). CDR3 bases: TGTGCCAGCAGTTTAACAGGGGGGGACACTGAAGCTTTCTTT. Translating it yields CASSLTGGDTEAFF.